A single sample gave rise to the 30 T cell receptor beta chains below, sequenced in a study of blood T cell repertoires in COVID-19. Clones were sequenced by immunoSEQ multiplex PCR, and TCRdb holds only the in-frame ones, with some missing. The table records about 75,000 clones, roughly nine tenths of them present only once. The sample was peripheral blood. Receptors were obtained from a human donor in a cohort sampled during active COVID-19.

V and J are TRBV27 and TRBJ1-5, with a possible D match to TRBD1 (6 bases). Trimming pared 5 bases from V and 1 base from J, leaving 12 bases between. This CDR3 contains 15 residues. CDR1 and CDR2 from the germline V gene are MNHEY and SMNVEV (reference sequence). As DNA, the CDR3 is TGTGCCAGCAGTCGAGGACAGCGAAGCAATCAGCCCCAGCATTTT. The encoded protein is CASSRGQRSNQPQHF.

CDR3 region: CASSRGLAGGEQFF. In DNA, the CDR3 is TGTGCCAGCTCCCGGGGACTAGCGGGAGGTGAGCAGTTCTTC. The chain is built from TRBV6-5 and TRBJ2-1; 15 nucleotides match TRBD2. Germline V CDR1 and CDR2: MNHEY, SVGAGI. The CDR3 runs to 14 residues. V lost 8 bases and J lost 9; bases outside the gene matches: 5.

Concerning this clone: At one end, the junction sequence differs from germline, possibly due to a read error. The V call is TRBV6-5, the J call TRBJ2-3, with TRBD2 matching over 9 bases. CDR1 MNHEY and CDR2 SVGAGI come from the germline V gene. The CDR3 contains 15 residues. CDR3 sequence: CASTLTSGSTGTQYF. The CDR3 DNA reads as TGTGCCAGCACCCTTACTAGCGGGTCGACAGGTACGCAGTATTTT.

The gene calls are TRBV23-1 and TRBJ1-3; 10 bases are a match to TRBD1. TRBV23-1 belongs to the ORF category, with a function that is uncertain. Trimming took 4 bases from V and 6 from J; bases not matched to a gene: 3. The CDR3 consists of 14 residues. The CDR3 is CASSPGQGKNTIYF. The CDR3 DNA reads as TGCGCCAGCAGTCCGGGACAGGGGAAAAACACCATATATTTT.

CDR3 sequence: CASSSHRPRLAGAFGMSEQFF. The DNA for the CDR3 is TGCGCCAGCAGCTCACATCGACCCCGACTAGCGGGAGCCTTCGGGATGAGTGAGCAGTTCTTC. The J gene is TRBJ2-1, the V gene TRBV4-1; 12 bases are shared with TRBD2. Losses at the gene ends were 5 bases for V and 9 bases for J; bases not matched to a gene: 26. In germline, CDR1 is MGHRA, CDR2 YSYEKL. The CDR3 runs 21 residues.

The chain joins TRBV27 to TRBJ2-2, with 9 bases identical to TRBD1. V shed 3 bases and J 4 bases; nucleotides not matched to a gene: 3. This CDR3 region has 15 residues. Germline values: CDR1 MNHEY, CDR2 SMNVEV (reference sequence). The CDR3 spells CASSFGTGITGELFF. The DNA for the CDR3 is TGTGCCAGCAGTTTTGGGACAGGGATCACCGGGGAGCTGTTTTTT.

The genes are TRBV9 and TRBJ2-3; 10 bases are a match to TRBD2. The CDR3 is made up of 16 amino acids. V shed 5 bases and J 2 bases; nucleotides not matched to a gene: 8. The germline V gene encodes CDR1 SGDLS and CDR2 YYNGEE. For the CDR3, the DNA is TGTGCCAGCAGGCCGGGGAGCGGGGGGGCCACAGATACGCAGTATTTT. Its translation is CASRPGSGGATDTQYF.

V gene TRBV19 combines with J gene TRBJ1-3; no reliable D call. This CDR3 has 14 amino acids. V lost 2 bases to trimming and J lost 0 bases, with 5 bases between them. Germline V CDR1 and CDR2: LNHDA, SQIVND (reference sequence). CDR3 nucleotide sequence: TGTGCCAGTAGTATAACGGGCTCTGGAAACACCATATATTTT. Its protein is CASSITGSGNTIYF.

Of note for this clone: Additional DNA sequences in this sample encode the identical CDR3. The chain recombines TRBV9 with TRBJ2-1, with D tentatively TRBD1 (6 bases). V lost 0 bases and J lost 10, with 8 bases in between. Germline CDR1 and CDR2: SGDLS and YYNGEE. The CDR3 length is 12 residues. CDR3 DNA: TGTGCCAGCAGCGTAGAACAGGGAGAGCAGTTCTTC. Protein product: CASSVEQGEQFF.

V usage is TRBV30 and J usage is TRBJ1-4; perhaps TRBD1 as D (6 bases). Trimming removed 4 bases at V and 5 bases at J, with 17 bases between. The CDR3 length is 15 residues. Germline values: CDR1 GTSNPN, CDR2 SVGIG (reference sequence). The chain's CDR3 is CAWNTQGRGNEKLFF. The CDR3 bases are TGTGCCTGGAACACCCAGGGTAGGGGGAATGAAAAACTGTTTTTT. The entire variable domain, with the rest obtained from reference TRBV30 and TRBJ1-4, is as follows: SQTIHQWPATLVQPVGSPLSLECTVEGTSNPNLYWYRQAAGRGLQLLFYSVGIGQISSEVPQNLSASRPQDRQFILSSKKLLLSDSGFYLCAWNTQGRGNEKLFFGSGTQLSVL.

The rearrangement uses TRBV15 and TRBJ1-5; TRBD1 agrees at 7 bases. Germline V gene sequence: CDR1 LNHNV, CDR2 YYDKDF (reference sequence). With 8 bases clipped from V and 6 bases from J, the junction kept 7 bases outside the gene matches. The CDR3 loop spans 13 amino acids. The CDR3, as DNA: TGTGCCACCGATGACAGGGTTGGTCAGCCCCAGCATTTT. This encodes CATDDRVGQPQHF.

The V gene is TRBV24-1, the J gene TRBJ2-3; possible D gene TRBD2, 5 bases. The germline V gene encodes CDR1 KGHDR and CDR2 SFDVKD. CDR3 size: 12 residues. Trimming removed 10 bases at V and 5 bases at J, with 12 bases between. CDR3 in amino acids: CATEDLEDTQYF. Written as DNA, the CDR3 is TGTGCCACGGAGGACTTGGAAGATACGCAGTATTTT.

The CDR3 loop is CASSSNRGTEAFF. CDR3 bases: TGTGCCAGCAGCTCCAACCGCGGCACTGAAGCTTTCTTT. This rearrangement joins TRBV7-9 to TRBJ1-1; D remains unclear. Per the germline V gene, CDR1 is SEHNR and CDR2 is FQNEAQ (reference sequence). The CDR3 is 13 amino acids. Trimming shortened V by 4 bases and J by 4 bases, and 10 bases separated the two germline ends.

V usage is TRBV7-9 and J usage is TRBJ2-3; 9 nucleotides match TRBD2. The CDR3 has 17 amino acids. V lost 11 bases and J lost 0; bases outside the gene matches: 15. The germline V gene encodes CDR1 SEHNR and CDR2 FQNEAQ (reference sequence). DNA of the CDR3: TGTGCCCACGGGCGGCTAGCGGGGCGAACTAGCACAGATACGCAGTATTTT. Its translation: CAHGRLAGRTSTDTQYF.

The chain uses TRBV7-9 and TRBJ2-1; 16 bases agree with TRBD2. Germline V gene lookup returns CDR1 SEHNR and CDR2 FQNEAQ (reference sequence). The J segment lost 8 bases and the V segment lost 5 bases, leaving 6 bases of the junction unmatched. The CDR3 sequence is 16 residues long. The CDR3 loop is CASSPGTSGRADEQFF. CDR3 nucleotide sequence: TGTGCCAGCAGCCCGGGGACTAGCGGGAGGGCCGATGAGCAGTTCTTC.

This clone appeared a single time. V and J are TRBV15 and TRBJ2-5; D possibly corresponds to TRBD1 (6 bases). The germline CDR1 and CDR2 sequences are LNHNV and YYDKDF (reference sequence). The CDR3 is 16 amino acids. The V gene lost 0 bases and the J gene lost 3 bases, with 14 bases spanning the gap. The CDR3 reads CATSRDGEDRKETQYF. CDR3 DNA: TGTGCCACCAGCAGAGATGGGGAAGACAGGAAAGAGACCCAGTACTTC.

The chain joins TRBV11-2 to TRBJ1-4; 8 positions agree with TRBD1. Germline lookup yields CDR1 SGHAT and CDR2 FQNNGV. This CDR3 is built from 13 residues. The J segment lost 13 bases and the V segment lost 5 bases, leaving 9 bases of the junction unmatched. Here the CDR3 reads CASSHSGDRGLFF. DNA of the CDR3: TGTGCCAGCAGCCATTCGGGTGACAGGGGACTGTTTTTT.

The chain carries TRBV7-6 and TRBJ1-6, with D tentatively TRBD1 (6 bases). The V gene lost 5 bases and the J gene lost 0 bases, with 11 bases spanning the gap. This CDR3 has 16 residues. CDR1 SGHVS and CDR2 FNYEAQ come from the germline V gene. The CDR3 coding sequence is TGTGCCAGCAGCGAGACAGGAAGCTCCTATAATTCACCCCTCCACTTT. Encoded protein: CASSETGSSYNSPLHF.

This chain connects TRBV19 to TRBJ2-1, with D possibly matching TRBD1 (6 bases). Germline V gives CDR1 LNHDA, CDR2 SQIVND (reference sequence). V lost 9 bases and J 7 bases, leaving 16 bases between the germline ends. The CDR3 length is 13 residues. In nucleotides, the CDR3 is TGTGCCAGCCAAAAAAATAGGGGGAATGAGCAGTTCTTC. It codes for CASQKNRGNEQFF.

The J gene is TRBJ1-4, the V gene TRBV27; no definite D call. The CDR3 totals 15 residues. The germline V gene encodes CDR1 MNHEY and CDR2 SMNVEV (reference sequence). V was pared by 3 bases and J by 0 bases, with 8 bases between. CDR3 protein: CASSLRSATNEKLFF. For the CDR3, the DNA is TGTGCCAGCAGTTTGAGGTCAGCAACTAATGAAAAACTGTTTTTT.

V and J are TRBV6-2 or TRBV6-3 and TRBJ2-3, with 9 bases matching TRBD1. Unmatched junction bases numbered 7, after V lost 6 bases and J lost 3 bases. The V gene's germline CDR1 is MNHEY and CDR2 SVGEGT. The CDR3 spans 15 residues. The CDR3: CASSSTDRGTDTQYF. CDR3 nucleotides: TGTGCCAGCAGCTCAACGGACAGGGGTACAGATACGCAGTATTTT.

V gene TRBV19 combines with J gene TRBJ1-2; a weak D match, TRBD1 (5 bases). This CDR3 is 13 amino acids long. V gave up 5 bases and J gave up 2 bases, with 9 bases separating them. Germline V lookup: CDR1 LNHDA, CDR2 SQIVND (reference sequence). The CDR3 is CASSLGGNYGYTF. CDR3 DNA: TGTGCCAGTAGTTTGGGGGGGAACTATGGCTACACCTTC.

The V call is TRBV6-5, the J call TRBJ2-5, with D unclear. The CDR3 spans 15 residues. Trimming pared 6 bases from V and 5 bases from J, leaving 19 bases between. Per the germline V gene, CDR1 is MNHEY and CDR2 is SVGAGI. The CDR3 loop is CASRSRYPSLETQYF. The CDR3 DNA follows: TGTGCCAGCAGGTCCCGTTACCCGAGTCTGGAGACCCAGTACTTC.

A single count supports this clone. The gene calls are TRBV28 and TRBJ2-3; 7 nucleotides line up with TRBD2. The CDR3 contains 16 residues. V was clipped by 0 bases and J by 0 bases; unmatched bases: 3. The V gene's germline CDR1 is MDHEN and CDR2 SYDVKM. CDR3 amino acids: CASSLWAGVSTDTQYF. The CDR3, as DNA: TGTGCCAGCAGTTTATGGGCGGGAGTGAGCACAGATACGCAGTATTTT.

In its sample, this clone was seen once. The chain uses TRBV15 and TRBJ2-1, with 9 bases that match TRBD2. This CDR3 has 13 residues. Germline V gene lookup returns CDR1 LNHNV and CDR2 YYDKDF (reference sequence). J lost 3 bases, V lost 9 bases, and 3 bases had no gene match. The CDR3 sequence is CATSGSDYNEQFF. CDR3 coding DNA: TGTGCCACTAGCGGGAGTGACTACAATGAGCAGTTCTTC.

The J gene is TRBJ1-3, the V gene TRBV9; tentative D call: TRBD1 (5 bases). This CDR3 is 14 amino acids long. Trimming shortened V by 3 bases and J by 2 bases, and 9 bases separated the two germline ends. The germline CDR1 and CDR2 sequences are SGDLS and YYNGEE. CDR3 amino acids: CASSAGVAGNTIYF. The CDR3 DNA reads TGTGCCAGCAGCGCGGGGGTTGCTGGAAACACCATATATTTT.

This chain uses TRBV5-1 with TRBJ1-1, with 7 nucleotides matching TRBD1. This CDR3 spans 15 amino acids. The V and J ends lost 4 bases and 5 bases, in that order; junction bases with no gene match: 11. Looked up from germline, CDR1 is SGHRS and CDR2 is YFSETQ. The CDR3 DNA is TGCGCCAGCAGCCCTAGACAGGGAGTGGGGACTGAAGCTTTCTTT. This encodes CASSPRQGVGTEAFF.

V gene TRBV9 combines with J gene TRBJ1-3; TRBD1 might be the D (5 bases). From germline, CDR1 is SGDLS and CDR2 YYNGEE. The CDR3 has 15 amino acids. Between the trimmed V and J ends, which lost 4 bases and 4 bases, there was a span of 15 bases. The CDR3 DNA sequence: TGTGCCAGCAGCCCAAGTTGGGGGGGAGGAAACACCATATATTTT. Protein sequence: CASSPSWGGGNTIYF.

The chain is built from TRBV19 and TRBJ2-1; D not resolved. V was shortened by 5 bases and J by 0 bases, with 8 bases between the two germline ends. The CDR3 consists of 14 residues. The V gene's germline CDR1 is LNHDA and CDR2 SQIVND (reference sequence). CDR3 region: CASSSTSSYNEQFF. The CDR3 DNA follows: TGTGCCAGTAGTTCTACGAGCTCCTACAATGAGCAGTTCTTC. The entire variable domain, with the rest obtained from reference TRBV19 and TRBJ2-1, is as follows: DGGITQSPKYLFRKEGQNVTLSCEQNLNHDAMYWYRQDPGQGLRLIYYSQIVNDFQKGDIAEGYSVSREKKESFPLTVTSAQKNPTAFYLCASSSTSSYNEQFFGPGTRLTVL.

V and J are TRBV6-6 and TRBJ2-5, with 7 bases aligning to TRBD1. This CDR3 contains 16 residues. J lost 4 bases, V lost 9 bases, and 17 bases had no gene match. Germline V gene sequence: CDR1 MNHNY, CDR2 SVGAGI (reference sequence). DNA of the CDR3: TGTGCCAGTATCAGGGGGTACGGTGGGGTCCGAGAGACCCAGTACTTC. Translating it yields CASIRGYGGVRETQYF.